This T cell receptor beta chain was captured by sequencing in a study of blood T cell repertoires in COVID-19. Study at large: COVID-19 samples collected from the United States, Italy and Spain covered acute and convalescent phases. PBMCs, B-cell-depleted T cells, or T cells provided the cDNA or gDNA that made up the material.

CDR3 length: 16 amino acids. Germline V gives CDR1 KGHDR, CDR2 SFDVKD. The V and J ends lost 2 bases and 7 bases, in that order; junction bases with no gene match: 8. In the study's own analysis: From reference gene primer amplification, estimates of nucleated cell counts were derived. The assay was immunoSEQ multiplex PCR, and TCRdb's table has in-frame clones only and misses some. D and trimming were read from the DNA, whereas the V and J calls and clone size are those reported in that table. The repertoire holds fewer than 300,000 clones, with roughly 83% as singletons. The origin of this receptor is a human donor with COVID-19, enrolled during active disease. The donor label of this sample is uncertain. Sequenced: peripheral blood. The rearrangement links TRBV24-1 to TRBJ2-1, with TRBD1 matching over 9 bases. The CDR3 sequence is CATSDYRQGVRNEQFF. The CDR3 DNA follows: TGTGCCACCAGTGATTACCGACAGGGGGTAAGGAATGAGCAGTTCTTC.